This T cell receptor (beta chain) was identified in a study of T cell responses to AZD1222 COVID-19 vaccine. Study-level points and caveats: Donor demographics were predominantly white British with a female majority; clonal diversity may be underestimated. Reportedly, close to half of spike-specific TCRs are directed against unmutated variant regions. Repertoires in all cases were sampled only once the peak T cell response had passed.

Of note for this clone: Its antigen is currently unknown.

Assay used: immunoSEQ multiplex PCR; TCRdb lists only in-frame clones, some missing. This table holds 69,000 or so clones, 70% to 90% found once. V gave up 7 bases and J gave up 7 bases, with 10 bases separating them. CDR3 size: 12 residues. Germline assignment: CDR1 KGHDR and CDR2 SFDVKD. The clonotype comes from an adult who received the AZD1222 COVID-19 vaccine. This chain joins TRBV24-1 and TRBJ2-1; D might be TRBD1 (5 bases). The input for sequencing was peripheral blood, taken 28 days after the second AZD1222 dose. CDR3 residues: CATSAQGNEQFF. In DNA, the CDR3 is TGTGCCACCAGCGCTCAGGGTAATGAGCAGTTCTTC.